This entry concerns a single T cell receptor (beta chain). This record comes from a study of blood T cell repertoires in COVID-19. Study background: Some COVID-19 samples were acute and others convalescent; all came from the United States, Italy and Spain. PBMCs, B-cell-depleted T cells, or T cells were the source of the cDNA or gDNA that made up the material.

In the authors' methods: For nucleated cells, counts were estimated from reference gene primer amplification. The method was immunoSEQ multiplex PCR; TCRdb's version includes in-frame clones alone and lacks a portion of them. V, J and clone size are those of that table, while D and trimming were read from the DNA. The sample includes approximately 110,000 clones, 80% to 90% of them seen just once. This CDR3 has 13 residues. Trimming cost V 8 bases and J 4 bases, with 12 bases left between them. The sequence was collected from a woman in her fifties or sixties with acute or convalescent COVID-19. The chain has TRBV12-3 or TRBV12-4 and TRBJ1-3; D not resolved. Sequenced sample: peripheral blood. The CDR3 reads CASGQVAGNTIYF. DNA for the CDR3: TGTGCCAGCGGGCAGGTGGCGGGAAACACCATATATTTT.